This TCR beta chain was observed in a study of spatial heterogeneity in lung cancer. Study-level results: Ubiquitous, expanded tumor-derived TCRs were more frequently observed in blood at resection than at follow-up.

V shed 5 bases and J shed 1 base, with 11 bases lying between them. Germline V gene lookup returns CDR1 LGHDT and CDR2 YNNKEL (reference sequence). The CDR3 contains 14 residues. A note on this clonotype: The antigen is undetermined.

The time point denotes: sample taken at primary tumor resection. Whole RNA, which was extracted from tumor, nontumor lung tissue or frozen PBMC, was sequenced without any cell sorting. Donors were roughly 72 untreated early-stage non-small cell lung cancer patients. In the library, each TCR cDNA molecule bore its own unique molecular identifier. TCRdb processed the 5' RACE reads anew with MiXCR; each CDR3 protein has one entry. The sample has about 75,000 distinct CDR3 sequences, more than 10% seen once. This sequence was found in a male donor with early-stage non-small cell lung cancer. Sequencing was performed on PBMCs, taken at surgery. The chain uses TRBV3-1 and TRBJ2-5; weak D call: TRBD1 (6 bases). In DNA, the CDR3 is TGTGCCAGCAGCGAAAGAGGGGGCCAAGAGACCCAGTACTTC. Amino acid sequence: CASSERGGQETQYF.